The subject of this entry is one T cell receptor beta chain. Its specificity is not known. The length of the CDR3 is 12 residues. V lost 3 bases, J lost 5 bases, and 6 bases lay in between. This record comes from a study of T cell responses to AZD1222 COVID-19 vaccine. Sequenced by immunoSEQ multiplex PCR; TCRdb stores in-frame clones only, minus some. The repertoire has some 150,000 clones, approximately 87% of them found once; the top ten carry approximately 4.3%. Whole-study findings and limits: At 160-218 and 743-854, vaccine-associated CD4 TCRs were dominant, and they spanned spike. Sampled repertoires all dated from after the peak T cell response.

The sequence came from an adult who received the AZD1222 COVID-19 vaccine. This chain connects TRBV12-3 or TRBV12-4 to TRBJ2-3; D gene uncertain. Sequencing used peripheral blood, obtained 28 days after the second AZD1222 dose. The CDR3 sequence is CASSFQVDTQYF. The CDR3 DNA reads TGTGCCAGCAGTTTTCAGGTAGATACGCAGTATTTT.